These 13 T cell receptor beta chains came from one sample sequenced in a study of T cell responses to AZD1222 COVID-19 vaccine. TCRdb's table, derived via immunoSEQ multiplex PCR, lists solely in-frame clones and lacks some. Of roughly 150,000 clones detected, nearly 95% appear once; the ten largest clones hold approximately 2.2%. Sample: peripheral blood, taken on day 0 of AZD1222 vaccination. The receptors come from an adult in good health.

CDR3 in DNA: TGTGCCAGCAGCTGGGAGTCTGAAGCTTTCTTT. This sequence encodes CASSWESEAFF. The rearrangement uses TRBV13 and TRBJ1-1; D is uncertain. Germline lookup yields CDR1 PRHDT and CDR2 FYEKMQ (reference sequence). The V end was cut by 4 bases, the J end by 6 bases, with 6 bases between. There are 11 residues in the CDR3. Full variable domain (rest looked up from reference TRBV13 and TRBJ1-1): AAGVIQSPRHLIKEKRETATLKCYPIPRHDTVYWYQQGPGQDPQFLISFYEKMQSDKGSIPDRFSAQQFSDYHSELNMSSLELGDSALYFCASSWESEAFFGQGTRLTVV.

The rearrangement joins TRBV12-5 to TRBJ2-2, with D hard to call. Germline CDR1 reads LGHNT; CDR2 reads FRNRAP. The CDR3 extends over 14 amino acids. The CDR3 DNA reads TGTGCCCCCTACGGGTCCCCGAACACCGGGGAGCTGTTTTTT. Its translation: CAPYGSPNTGELFF. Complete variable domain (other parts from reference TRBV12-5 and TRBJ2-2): DARVTQTPRHKVTEMGQEVTMRCQPILGHNTVFWYRQTMMQGLELLAYFRNRAPLDDSGMPKDRFSAEMPDATLATLKIQPSEPRDSAVYFCAPYGSPNTGELFFGEGSRLTVL.

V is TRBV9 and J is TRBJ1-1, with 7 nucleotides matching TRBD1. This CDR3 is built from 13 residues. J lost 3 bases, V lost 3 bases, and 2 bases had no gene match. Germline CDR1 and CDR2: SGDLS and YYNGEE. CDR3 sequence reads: CASSARGHTEAFF. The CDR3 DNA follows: TGTGCCAGCAGCGCGAGGGGGCACACTGAAGCTTTCTTT.

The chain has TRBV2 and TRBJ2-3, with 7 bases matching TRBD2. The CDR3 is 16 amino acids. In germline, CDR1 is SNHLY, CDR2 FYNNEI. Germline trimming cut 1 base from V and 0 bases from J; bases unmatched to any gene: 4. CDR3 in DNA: TGTGCCAGCAGTGAAGAAGGCGGGGGAAGCACAGATACGCAGTATTTT. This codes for CASSEEGGGSTDTQYF.

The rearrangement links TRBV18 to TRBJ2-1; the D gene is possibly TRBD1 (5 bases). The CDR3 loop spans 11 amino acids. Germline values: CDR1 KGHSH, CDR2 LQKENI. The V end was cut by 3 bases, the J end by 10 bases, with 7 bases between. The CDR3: CASSPTEEQFF. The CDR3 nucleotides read TGTGCCAGCTCACCGACAGAAGAGCAGTTCTTC.

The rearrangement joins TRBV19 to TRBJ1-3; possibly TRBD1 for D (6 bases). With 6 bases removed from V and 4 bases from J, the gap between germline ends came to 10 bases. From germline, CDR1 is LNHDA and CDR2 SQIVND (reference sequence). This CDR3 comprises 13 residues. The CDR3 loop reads CASRQGSGNTIYF. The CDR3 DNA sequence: TGTGCCAGTAGACAGGGATCGGGAAACACCATATATTTT. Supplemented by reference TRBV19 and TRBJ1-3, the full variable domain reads DGGITQSPKYLFRKEGQNVTLSCEQNLNHDAMYWYRQDPGQGLRLIYYSQIVNDFQKGDIAEGYSVSREKKESFPLTVTSAQKNPTAFYLCASRQGSGNTIYFGEGSWLTVV.

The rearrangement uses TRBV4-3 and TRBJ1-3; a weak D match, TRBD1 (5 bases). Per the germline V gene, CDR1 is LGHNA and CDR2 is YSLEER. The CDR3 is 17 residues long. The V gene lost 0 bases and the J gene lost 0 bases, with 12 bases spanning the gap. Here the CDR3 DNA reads TGCGCCAGCAGCCAAGATCCACAGGCGTACTCTGGAAACACCATATATTTT. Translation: CASSQDPQAYSGNTIYF.

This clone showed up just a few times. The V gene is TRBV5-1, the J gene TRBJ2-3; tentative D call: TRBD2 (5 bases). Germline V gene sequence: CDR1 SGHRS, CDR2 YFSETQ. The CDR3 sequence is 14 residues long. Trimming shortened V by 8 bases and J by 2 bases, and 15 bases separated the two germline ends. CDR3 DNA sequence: TGCGCCAGTTGGGCCCGGGGTCCCACAGATACGCAGTATTTT. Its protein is CASWARGPTDTQYF.

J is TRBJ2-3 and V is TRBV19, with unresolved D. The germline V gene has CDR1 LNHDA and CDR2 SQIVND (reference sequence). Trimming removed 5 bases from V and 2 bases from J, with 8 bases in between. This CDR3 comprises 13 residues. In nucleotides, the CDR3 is TGTGCCAGTAGTCCGGTCCCCACAGATACGCAGTATTTT. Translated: CASSPVPTDTQYF.

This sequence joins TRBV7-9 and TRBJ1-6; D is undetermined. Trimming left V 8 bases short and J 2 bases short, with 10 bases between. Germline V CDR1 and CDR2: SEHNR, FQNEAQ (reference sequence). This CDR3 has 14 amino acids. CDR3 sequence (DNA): TGTGCCAGCGAGGAGGTCCCCTATAATTCACCCCTCCACTTT. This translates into CASEEVPYNSPLHF.

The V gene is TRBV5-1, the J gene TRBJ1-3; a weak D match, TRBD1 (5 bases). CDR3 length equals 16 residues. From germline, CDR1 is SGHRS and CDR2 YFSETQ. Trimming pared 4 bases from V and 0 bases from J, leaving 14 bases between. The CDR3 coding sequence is TGCGCCAGCAGCCCCACCGACAGCAGCTCTGGAAACACCATATATTTT. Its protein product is CASSPTDSSSGNTIYF.

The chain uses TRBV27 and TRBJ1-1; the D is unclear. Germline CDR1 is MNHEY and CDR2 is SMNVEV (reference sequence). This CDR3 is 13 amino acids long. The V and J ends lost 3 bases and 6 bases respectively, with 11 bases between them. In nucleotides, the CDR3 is TGTGCCAGCAGTTTCGGGGTTGACGCTGAAGCTTTCTTT. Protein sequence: CASSFGVDAEAFF.

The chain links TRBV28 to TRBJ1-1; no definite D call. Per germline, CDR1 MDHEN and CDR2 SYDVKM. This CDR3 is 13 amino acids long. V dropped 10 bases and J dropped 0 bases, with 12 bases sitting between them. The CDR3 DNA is TGTGCCAACACGGGTCTAATGAACACTGAAGCTTTCTTT. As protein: CANTGLMNTEAFF. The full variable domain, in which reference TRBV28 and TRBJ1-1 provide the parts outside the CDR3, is DVKVTQSSRYLVKRTGEKVFLECVQDMDHENMFWYRQDPGLGLRLIYFSYDVKMKEKGDIPEGYSVSREKKERFSLILESASTNQTSMYLCANTGLMNTEAFFGQGTRLTVV.